The 17 T cell receptor beta chains reported below all come from one sample, sequenced in a study of CD8 T cells in ankylosing spondylitis. TCRdb reprocessed the 5' RACE reads with MiXCR, giving one entry per CDR3 protein. This sample has about 260,000 distinct CDR3 sequences, with around 18% found just once. The sequenced sample consisted of blood, either unsorted or a sorted T cell fraction (not recorded which). The receptors were gathered from a male donor with ankylosing spondylitis or in good health (not recorded which).

The chain joins TRBV24-1 to TRBJ2-1, with TRBD1 matching over 7 bases. Germline assignment: CDR1 KGHDR and CDR2 SFDVKD. The CDR3 runs 17 residues. V gave up 2 bases and J gave up 4 bases; unmatched junction bases: 10. The CDR3 DNA reads as TGTGCCACCAGTGATTCGTTTCGGACAGGCCATTACAATGAGCAGTTCTTC. It codes for CATSDSFRTGHYNEQFF.

This clonotype was detected ten times or more. J is TRBJ1-5 and V is TRBV20-1; the D is unclear. The V gene lost 3 bases and the J gene lost 2 bases, with 5 bases spanning the gap. CDR1 and CDR2 from the germline V gene are DFQATT and SNEGSKA (reference sequence). The CDR3 consists of 12 residues. The CDR3 DNA reads as TGCAGTGCTAGGACGGGCAATCAGCCCCAGCATTTT. It encodes CSARTGNQPQHF.

The sample holds one count of this clonotype. The chain uses TRBV12-3 or TRBV12-4 and TRBJ2-3; no firm D call. Trimming shortened V by 5 bases and J by 2 bases, and 11 bases separated the two germline ends. The CDR3 is 14 amino acids. Written as DNA, the CDR3 is TGTGCCAGCAGTACCCGACCCGACACAGATACGCAGTATTTT. Protein product: CASSTRPDTDTQYF.

This rearrangement joins TRBV12-3 or TRBV12-4 to TRBJ1-2, with D tentatively TRBD1 (5 bases). This CDR3 region has 13 residues. V shed 4 bases and J shed 2 bases, with 8 bases lying between them. The CDR3: CASSSDTNYGYTF. CDR3 DNA: TGTGCCAGCAGTTCGGACACGAACTATGGCTACACCTTC.

J is TRBJ2-1 and V is TRBV11-2; D is ambiguous. The CDR3 spans 14 residues. Trimming pared 0 bases from V and 6 bases from J, leaving 9 bases between. Per germline, CDR1 SGHAT and CDR2 FQNNGV. CDR3 protein: CASSLEPMGNEQFF. The DNA for the CDR3 is TGTGCCAGCAGCTTAGAACCCATGGGCAATGAGCAGTTCTTC.

J is TRBJ1-2 and V is TRBV24-1; no definite D call. CDR1 KGHDR and CDR2 SFDVKD come from the germline V gene. Trimming took off 5 bases at V and 6 bases at J, with 15 bases between the two ends. This CDR3 comprises 14 residues. CDR3 sequence (DNA): TGTGCCACCAGTGTGGGAGGAACGGCGGATGGCTACACCTTC. Translating it yields CATSVGGTADGYTF.

This clonotype was picked up a small number of times. The J gene is TRBJ2-3, the V gene TRBV20-1, with 10 nucleotides matching TRBD2. The junction had 2 bases not matched to a gene; V was cut back by 0 bases and J by 2 bases. From germline, CDR1 is DFQATT and CDR2 SNEGSKA (reference sequence). The CDR3 contains 15 residues. CDR3 region: CSARDLAGATDTQYF. Here the CDR3 DNA reads TGCAGTGCTAGAGATCTAGCGGGAGCCACAGATACGCAGTATTTT.

The rearrangement uses TRBV20-1 and TRBJ2-1; 7 bases are a match to TRBD1. Germline V lookup: CDR1 DFQATT, CDR2 SNEGSKA (reference sequence). The length of the CDR3 is 18 residues. The J segment lost 4 bases and the V segment lost 1 base, leaving 16 bases of the junction unmatched. The CDR3 loop reads CSARGDAQGLGGYNEQFF. The CDR3 DNA is TGCAGTGCTAGAGGTGACGCACAGGGGCTTGGTGGTTACAATGAGCAGTTCTTC.

The chain couples TRBV3-1 to TRBJ1-5, with D hard to call. Germline CDR1 reads LGHDT; CDR2 reads YNNKEL (reference sequence). The CDR3 sequence is 12 residues long. V was clipped by 2 bases and J by 7 bases, with 6 bases between them. CDR3 sequence reads: CASSQYGQPQHF. The DNA for the CDR3 is TGTGCCAGCAGCCAATACGGCCAGCCCCAGCATTTT.

This clonotype has just a few counts. The rearrangement uses TRBV20-1 and TRBJ2-3, with 7 positions matching TRBD2. Germline trimming cut 6 bases from V and 2 bases from J; bases unmatched to any gene: 11. The CDR3 sequence is 15 residues long. Germline-derived CDR1 and CDR2 are DFQATT and SNEGSKA (reference sequence). CDR3 region: CSAAGRMGVTDTQYF. The CDR3 bases are TGCAGTGCCGCCGGGAGGATGGGGGTCACAGATACGCAGTATTTT.

CDR3 protein: CASSLGPGARTEAFF. The CDR3 DNA reads as TGTGCCAGCAGTTTAGGTCCGGGGGCGAGGACTGAAGCTTTCTTT. The chain recombines TRBV28 with TRBJ1-1; D might be TRBD1 (6 bases). Germline V CDR1 and CDR2: MDHEN, SYDVKM. This CDR3 contains 15 residues. V was shortened by 2 bases and J by 5 bases, with 15 bases between the two germline ends.

CDR3 sequence: CASSPRGTPTDTQYF. DNA of the CDR3: TGTGCCAGCAGCCCCCGAGGGACTCCAACAGATACGCAGTATTTT. The chain is built from TRBV11-2 and TRBJ2-3; D is possibly TRBD2 (6 bases). The CDR3 consists of 15 residues. The V gene's germline CDR1 is SGHAT and CDR2 FQNNGV. V was pared by 5 bases and J by 3 bases, with 15 bases between.

The rearrangement links TRBV7-6 to TRBJ2-5, with TRBD1 identical over 8 bases. The CDR3 has 12 residues. V dropped 6 bases and J dropped 11; count of bases not matched to a gene: 8. Germline lookup yields CDR1 SGHVS and CDR2 FNYEAQ. Here the CDR3 DNA reads TGTGCCAGCAGTCGGGGACAGGAAGGGCAGTACTTC. Protein product: CASSRGQEGQYF.

This chain connects TRBV3-1 to TRBJ1-2; D gene uncertain. Germline V gives CDR1 LGHDT, CDR2 YNNKEL (reference sequence). V lost 0 bases, J lost 8 bases, and 10 bases lay in between. This CDR3 spans 13 amino acids. The CDR3 region has the DNA TGTGCCAGCAGCCAAGAACCGATGAGGGGCTACACCTTC. Translated, it gives CASSQEPMRGYTF. The whole variable domain, remainder taken from reference TRBV3-1 and TRBJ1-2, is DTAVSQTPKYLVTQMGNDKSIKCEQNLGHDTMYWYKQDSKKFLKIMFSYNNKELIINETVPNRFSPKSPDKAHLNLHINSLELGDSAVYFCASSQEPMRGYTFGSGTRLTVV.

This chain connects TRBV20-1 to TRBJ1-2, with 8 bases aligning to TRBD1. The trim removed 0 bases at V and 3 bases at J, leaving 9 bases unmatched. The CDR3 length is 16 residues. The germline V gene has CDR1 DFQATT and CDR2 SNEGSKA (reference sequence). The CDR3 reads CSARDFNPTGDYGYTF. CDR3 DNA sequence: TGCAGTGCTAGAGATTTTAACCCGACAGGGGACTATGGCTACACCTTC.

The table lists this clonotype with a few counts. This chain uses TRBV6-6 with TRBJ2-3, with a possible D match to TRBD1 (5 bases). CDR3 length: 11 residues. In germline, CDR1 is MNHNY, CDR2 SVGAGI (reference sequence). Trimming removed 7 bases from V and 3 bases from J, with 5 bases in between. The CDR3 nucleotides are TGTGCCAGCAAGGGGACAGATACGCAGTATTTT. It specifies CASKGTDTQYF.

This clonotype was picked up a small number of times. DNA of the CDR3: TGTGCCAGCAGACGTCACACAGGGGAGAGCTCCTACAATGAGCAGTTCTTC. Translating it yields CASRRHTGESSYNEQFF. The rearrangement uses TRBV12-3 or TRBV12-4 and TRBJ2-1; 7 nucleotides line up with TRBD1. The CDR3 loop spans 17 amino acids. The trim removed 6 bases at V and 0 bases at J, leaving 11 bases unmatched.